The entry that follows covers one T cell receptor (beta chain) sequence. The antigen remains unidentified. Template for every sorted-subset replicate PCR totaled around 200 ng DNA, approximately 30,000 T cell genomes. TCRdb keeps only in-frame clones here, not all; method: immunoSEQ multiplex PCR. The sample gives 550,000 to 750,000 clones, less than 97% of which show up once; 0.09% to 0.13% is in the top ten. Terminally differentiated effector memory CD45RA+ cells were excluded from the naive CD8 cells, which were CD45RO-negative and positively selected for CCR7. Germline V gives CDR1 SGHTA, CDR2 FQGNSA. The CDR3 sequence is 18 residues long. The germline V and J ends were trimmed by 3 bases and 3 bases, with 23 bases remaining between them. The data stem from a study of shared clonotypes between healthy human individuals. Study observations and caveats: Unshared clonotypes carried lower generation probabilities than those common to all four donors.

This clonotype originated in a woman aged 25 to 45 in good health. V is TRBV7-2 and J is TRBJ2-5; TRBD2 might be the D (5 bases). The sequencing sample was made of naive CD8+ T cells sorted from blood. In nucleotides, the CDR3 is TGTGCCAGCAGCTTGGATTTCGTGAGACTTCCCGGGGAAGAGACCCAGTACTTC. This encodes CASSLDFVRLPGEETQYF.